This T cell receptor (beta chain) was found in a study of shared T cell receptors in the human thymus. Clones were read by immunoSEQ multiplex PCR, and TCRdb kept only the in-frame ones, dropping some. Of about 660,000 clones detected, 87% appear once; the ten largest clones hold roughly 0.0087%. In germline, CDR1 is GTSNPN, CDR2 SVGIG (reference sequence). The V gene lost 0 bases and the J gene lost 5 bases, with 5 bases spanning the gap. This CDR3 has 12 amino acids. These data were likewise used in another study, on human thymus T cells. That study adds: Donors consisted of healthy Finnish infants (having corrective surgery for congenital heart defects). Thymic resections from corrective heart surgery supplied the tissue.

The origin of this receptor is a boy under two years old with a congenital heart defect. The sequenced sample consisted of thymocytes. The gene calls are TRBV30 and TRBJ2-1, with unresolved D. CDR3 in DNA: TGTGCCTGGAGTGTTCCGGACAATGAGCAGTTCTTC. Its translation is CAWSVPDNEQFF.